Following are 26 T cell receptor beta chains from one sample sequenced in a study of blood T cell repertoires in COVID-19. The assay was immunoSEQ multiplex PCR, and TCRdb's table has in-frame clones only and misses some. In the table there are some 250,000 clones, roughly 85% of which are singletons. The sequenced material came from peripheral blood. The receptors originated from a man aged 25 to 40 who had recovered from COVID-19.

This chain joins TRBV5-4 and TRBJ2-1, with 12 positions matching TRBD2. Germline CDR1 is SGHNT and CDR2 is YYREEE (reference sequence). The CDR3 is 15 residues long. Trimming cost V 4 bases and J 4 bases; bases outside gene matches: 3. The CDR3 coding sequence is TGTGCCAGCAGCCTGACTAGCGGGGGTTACAATGAGCAGTTCTTC. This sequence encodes CASSLTSGGYNEQFF.

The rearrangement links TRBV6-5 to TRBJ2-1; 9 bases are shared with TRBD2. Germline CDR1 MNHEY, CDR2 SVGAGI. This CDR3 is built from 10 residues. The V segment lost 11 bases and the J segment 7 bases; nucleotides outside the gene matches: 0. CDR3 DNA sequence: TGTGCCGCGGGGGGGAATGAGCAGTTCTTC. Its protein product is CAAGGNEQFF.

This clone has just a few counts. The CDR3 nucleotides read TGTGCCAGCAGCGCCGGGACAGGGTACGAGCAGTACTTC. Translation: CASSAGTGYEQYF. The gene calls are TRBV7-8 and TRBJ2-7; TRBD1 aligns across 9 bases. The CDR3 extends over 13 amino acids. CDR1 and CDR2 (germline): SGHVS, FQNEAQ. The trim removed 5 bases at V and 4 bases at J, leaving 3 bases unmatched.

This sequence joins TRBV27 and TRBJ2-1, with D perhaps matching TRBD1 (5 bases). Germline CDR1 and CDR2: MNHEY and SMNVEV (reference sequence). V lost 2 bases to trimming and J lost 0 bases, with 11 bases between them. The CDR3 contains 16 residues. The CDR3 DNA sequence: TGTGCCAGCAGTTTAGTCACAGGAAACTCCTACAATGAGCAGTTCTTC. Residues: CASSLVTGNSYNEQFF.

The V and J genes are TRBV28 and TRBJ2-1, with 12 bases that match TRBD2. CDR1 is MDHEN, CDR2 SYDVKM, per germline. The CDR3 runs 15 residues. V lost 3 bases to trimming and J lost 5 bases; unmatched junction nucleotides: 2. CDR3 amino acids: CASSFRTSGDNEQFF. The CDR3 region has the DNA TGTGCCAGCAGTTTTCGGACTAGCGGGGACAATGAGCAGTTCTTC.

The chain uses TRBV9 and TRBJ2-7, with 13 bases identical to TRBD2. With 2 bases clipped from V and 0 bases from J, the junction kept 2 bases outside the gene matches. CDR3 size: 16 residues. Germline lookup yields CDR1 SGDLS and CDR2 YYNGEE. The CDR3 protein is CASSVTSGGASYEQYF. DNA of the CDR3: TGTGCCAGCAGCGTTACTAGCGGGGGGGCCTCCTACGAGCAGTACTTC.

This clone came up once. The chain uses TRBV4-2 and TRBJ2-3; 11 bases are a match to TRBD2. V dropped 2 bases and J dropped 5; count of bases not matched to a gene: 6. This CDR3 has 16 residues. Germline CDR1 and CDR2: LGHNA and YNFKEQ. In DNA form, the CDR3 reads TGTGCCAGCAGCCAATTTAGCGGGGGGGCTGGAGATACGCAGTATTTT. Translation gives CASSQFSGGAGDTQYF.

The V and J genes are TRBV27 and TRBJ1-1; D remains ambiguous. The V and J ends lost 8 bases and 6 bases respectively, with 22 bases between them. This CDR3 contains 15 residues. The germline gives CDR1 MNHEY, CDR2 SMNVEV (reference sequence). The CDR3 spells CASGEGGIGHPEAFF. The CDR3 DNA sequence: TGTGCCAGCGGGGAGGGTGGAATCGGGCACCCTGAAGCTTTCTTT.

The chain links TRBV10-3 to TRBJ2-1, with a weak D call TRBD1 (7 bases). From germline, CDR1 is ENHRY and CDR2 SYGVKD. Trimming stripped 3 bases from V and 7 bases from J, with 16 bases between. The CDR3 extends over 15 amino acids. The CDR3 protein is CAISERGTAENEQFF. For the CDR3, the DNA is TGTGCCATCAGTGAACGCGGGACAGCGGAAAATGAGCAGTTCTTC.

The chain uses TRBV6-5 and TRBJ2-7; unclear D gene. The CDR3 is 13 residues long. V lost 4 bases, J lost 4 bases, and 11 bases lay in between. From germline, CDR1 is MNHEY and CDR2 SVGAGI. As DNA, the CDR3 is TGTGCCAGCAGTTCGTTTGGAGTTTACGAGCAGTACTTC. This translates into CASSSFGVYEQYF.

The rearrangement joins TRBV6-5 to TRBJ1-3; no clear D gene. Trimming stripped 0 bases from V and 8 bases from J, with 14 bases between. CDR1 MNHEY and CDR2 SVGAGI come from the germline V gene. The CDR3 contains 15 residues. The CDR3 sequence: CASSYSRERDYTIYF. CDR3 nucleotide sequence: TGTGCCAGCAGTTACTCCCGGGAGCGTGACTACACCATATATTTT.

CDR3 sequence (DNA): TGCGCCAGCAGCTTGGCCGCAGGGTTCGACGGGGAGCTGTTTTTT. Translated: CASSLAAGFDGELFF. The chain recombines TRBV5-1 with TRBJ2-2; D may be TRBD1 (5 bases). The V end lost 0 bases, the J end lost 7 bases, and 13 bases lay between the germline ends. Germline V gene lookup returns CDR1 SGHRS and CDR2 YFSETQ. This CDR3 spans 15 amino acids.

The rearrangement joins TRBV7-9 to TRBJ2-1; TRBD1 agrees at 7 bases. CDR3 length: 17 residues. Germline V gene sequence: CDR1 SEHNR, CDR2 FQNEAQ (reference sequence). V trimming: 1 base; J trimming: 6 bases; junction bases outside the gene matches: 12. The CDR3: CASSLGMWGPGGNEQFF. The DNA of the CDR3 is TGTGCCAGCAGCTTAGGAATGTGGGGGCCAGGGGGCAATGAGCAGTTCTTC.

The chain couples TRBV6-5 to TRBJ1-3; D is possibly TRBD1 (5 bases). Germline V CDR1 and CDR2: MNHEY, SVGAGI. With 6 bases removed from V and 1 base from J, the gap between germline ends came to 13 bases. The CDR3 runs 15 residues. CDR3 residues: CASRPTGTSGNTIYF. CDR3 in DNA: TGTGCCAGCAGACCCACAGGAACATCTGGAAACACCATATATTTT.

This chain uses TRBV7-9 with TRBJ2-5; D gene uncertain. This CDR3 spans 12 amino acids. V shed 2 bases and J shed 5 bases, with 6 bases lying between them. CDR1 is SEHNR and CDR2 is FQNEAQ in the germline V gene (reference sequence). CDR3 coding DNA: TGTGCCAGCAGCTTAAGCTTTGAGACCCAGTACTTC. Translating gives CASSLSFETQYF.

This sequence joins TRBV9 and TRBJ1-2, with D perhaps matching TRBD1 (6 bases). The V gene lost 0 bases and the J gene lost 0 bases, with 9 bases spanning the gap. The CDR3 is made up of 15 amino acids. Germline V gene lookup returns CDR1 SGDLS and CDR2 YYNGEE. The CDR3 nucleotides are TGTGCCAGCAGCGTAGGGACAGAATCTAACTATGGCTACACCTTC. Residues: CASSVGTESNYGYTF.

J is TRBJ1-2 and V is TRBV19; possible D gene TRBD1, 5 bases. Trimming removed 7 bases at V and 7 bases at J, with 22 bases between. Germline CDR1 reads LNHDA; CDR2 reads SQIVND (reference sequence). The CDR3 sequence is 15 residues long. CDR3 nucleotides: TGTGCCAGTACTCTACCGGGGAGGGGACTGGTTGGCTACACCTTC. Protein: CASTLPGRGLVGYTF.

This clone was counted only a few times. In DNA form, the CDR3 reads TGTGCCAGCAGCTTGGGCTTGACACGAACTGAAGCTTTCTTT. It yields the protein CASSLGLTRTEAFF. The J gene is TRBJ1-1, the V gene TRBV5-6; D is ambiguous. The V gene lost 0 bases and the J gene lost 5 bases, with 11 bases spanning the gap. Looked up from germline, CDR1 is SGHDT and CDR2 is YYEEEE. The CDR3 extends over 14 amino acids.

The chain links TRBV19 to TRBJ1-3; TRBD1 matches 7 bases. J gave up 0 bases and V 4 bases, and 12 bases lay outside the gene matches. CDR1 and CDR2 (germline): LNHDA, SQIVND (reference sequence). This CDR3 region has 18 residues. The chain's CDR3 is CASSKRPAGQLSGNTIYF. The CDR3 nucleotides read TGTGCCAGTAGTAAACGGCCGGCGGGACAGCTCTCTGGAAACACCATATATTTT.

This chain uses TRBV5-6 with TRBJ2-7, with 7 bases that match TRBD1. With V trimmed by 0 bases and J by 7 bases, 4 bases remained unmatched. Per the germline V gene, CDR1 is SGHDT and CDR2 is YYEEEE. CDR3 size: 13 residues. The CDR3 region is CASSLEGAREQYF. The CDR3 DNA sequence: TGTGCCAGCAGCTTGGAGGGGGCGCGAGAGCAGTACTTC.

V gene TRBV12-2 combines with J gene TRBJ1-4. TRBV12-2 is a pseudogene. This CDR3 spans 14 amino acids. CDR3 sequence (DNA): TGTGCAAGTCGCTTAGCGCGAGGGCGGCAGCAACTGTTTTTT. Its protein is CASRLARGRQQLFF.

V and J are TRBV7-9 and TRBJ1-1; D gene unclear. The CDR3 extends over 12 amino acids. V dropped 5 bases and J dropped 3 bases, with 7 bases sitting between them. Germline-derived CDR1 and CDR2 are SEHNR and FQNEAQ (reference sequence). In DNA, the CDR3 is TGTGCCAGCAGCCGGGGTTACACTGAAGCTTTCTTT. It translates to CASSRGYTEAFF.

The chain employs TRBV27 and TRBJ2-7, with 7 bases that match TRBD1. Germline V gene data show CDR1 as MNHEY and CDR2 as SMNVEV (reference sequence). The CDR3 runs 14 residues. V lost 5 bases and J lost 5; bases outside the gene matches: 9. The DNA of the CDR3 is TGTGCCAGCAGTCAAAGAGGGGGCCCGGACGAGCAGTACTTC. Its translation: CASSQRGGPDEQYF.

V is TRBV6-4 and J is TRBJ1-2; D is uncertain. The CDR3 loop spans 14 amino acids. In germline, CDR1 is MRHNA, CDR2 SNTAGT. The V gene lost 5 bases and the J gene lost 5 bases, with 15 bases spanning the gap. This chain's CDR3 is CASSPRTGSYGYTF. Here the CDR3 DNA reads TGTGCCAGCAGTCCCAGGACTGGAAGTTATGGCTACACCTTC.

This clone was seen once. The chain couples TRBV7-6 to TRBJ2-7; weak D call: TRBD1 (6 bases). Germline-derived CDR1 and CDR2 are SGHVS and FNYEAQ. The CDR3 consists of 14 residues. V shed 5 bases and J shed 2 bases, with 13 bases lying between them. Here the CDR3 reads CASSPSDRPYEQYF. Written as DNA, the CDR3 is TGTGCCAGCAGCCCATCGGACAGACCCTACGAGCAGTACTTC. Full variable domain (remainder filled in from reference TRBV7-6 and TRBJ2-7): GAGVSQSPRYKVTKRGQDVALRCDPISGHVSLYWYRQALGQGPEFLTYFNYEAQQDKSGLPNDRFSAERPEGSISTLTIQRTEQRDSAMYRCASSPSDRPYEQYFGPGTRLTVT.

The CDR3 loop is CASSLKGTGGFGEQFF. CDR3 DNA: TGTGCCAGCAGCTTGAAAGGGACAGGGGGCTTCGGTGAGCAGTTCTTC. The genes are TRBV5-8 and TRBJ2-1; 12 bases map to TRBD1. This CDR3 spans 16 amino acids. J was trimmed by 9 bases and V by 1 base; bases with no gene match: 8. CDR1 SGHTS and CDR2 YDEGEE come from the germline V gene. Together with reference TRBV5-8 and TRBJ2-1, the CDR3 gives the full variable domain: EAGVTQSPTHLIKTRGQQATLRCSPISGHTSVYWYQQALGLGLQFLLWYDEGEERNRGNFPPRFSGRQFPNYSSELNVNALELEDSALYLCASSLKGTGGFGEQFFGPGTRLTVL.